Presented here are 31 T cell receptor beta chains from one specimen sequenced in a study of CD8+ T cells in alopecia areata. Treatment denoted: oral pan-JAK inhibitor, 5-10 mg twice daily. Extracted RNA was reverse transcribed into cDNA, the sequencing template. Repertoires were generated with immunoSEQ multiplex PCR, while TCRdb's copy carries only in-frame clones and drops some. The sample carries about 200,000 clones, 45% to 75% recorded once. The sequencing used CD4+ T cells sorted from blood, collected at week 4, from a patient treated with tofacitinib. Receptors were obtained from a human donor with alopecia areata.

This clone turned up a few times. The chain is built from TRBV18 and TRBJ1-2; possibly TRBD1 for D (5 bases). Trimming took off 2 bases at V and 3 bases at J, with 10 bases between the two ends. Germline V gives CDR1 KGHSH, CDR2 LQKENI. This CDR3 has 14 residues. CDR3 sequence reads: CASSPGAHDYGYTF. DNA for the CDR3: TGTGCCAGCTCACCAGGGGCCCATGACTATGGCTACACCTTC.

Concerning this clone: The sample has other DNA sequences that encode this CDR3 too. The CDR3 DNA follows: TGCAGCGTTGATCGGGGGGGAACTGAAGCTTTCTTT. It specifies CSVDRGGTEAFF. J is TRBJ1-1 and V is TRBV29-1; D is perhaps TRBD1 (5 bases). This CDR3 has 12 amino acids. Germline CDR1 reads SQVTM; CDR2 reads ANQGSEA. V was cut by 3 bases and J by 5 bases, with 10 bases left in between.

The rearrangement uses TRBV6-1 and TRBJ1-4; D possibly corresponds to TRBD1 (5 bases). Germline values: CDR1 MNHNS, CDR2 SASEGT. V was trimmed by 5 bases and J by 5 bases, leaving 12 bases between them. The CDR3 has 14 residues. DNA for the CDR3: TGTGCCAGCAGTCCCGGGACGGCAAATGAAAAACTGTTTTTT. Its protein is CASSPGTANEKLFF.

This clone was seen only once. The chain couples TRBV27 to TRBJ2-4, with 8 bases matching TRBD2. From germline, CDR1 is MNHEY and CDR2 SMNVEV (reference sequence). The V and J ends lost 6 bases and 5 bases, in that order; junction bases with no gene match: 9. This CDR3 is 15 amino acids long. The CDR3 is CASRPDRGGENIQYF. The CDR3 DNA reads TGTGCCAGCAGACCCGACCGGGGGGGTGAAAACATTCAGTACTTC.

The chain employs TRBV30 and TRBJ1-1; TRBD1 matches at 8 bases. CDR1 and CDR2 (germline): GTSNPN, SVGIG (reference sequence). CDR3 length: 13 residues. J was trimmed by 7 bases and V by 3 bases; bases with no gene match: 7. The CDR3 region is CAWSRGTGSEAFF. The CDR3 nucleotides are TGTGCCTGGAGCCGAGGGACAGGCAGTGAAGCTTTCTTT.

The rearrangement uses TRBV7-9 and TRBJ1-6, with a tentative D call TRBD1 (5 bases). This CDR3 region has 16 residues. The V and J ends lost 5 bases and 0 bases respectively, with 11 bases between them. From germline, CDR1 is SEHNR and CDR2 FQNEAQ (reference sequence). CDR3 amino acids: CASSPRQGSYNSPLHF. The DNA for the CDR3 is TGTGCCAGCAGCCCTCGCCAGGGCTCCTATAATTCACCCCTCCACTTT.

This rearrangement joins TRBV29-1 to TRBJ2-2; D may be TRBD2 (5 bases). The CDR3 runs 13 residues. From germline, CDR1 is SQVTM and CDR2 ANQGSEA. Trimming removed 7 bases from V and 4 bases from J, with 13 bases in between. The CDR3 is CSATTRSTGELFF. The CDR3, as DNA: TGCAGCGCCACTACTAGATCCACCGGGGAGCTGTTTTTT.

The chain joins TRBV20-1 to TRBJ2-1; D remains unclear. This CDR3 comprises 11 residues. Germline V gives CDR1 DFQATT, CDR2 SNEGSKA (reference sequence). DNA of the CDR3: TGCAGGGCCGACGGATACAATGAGCAGTTCTTC. Translating gives CRADGYNEQFF.

The sample holds a few counts of this clone. The chain employs TRBV30 and TRBJ1-1; D remains ambiguous. The CDR3 loop spans 12 amino acids. The V and J ends lost 2 bases and 3 bases respectively, with 7 bases between them. Per the germline V gene, CDR1 is GTSNPN and CDR2 is SVGIG (reference sequence). The CDR3 nucleotides are TGTGCCTGGAGTCAAACTCACACTGAAGCTTTCTTT. Its translation: CAWSQTHTEAFF.

This clone has just a few counts. Other nucleotide sequences from this sample produce the same CDR3. V gene TRBV7-9 combines with J gene TRBJ2-7; D assignment may be TRBD1 or TRBD2 (6 bases each). CDR1 SEHNR and CDR2 FQNEAQ come from the germline V gene (reference sequence). Trimming took 2 bases from V and 6 from J, leaving 11 bases between them. There are 13 residues in the CDR3. The CDR3 loop reads CASSLSQGGEQYF. DNA of the CDR3: TGTGCCAGCAGCTTATCACAGGGAGGCGAGCAGTACTTC.

The gene calls are TRBV27 and TRBJ2-7, with 12 bases aligning to TRBD2. CDR1 is MNHEY and CDR2 is SMNVEV in the germline V gene (reference sequence). The CDR3 extends over 18 amino acids. V was pared by 6 bases and J by 2 bases, with 14 bases of the junction left unmatched. This chain's CDR3 is CASSPLGGASGGAYEQYF. CDR3 bases: TGTGCCAGCAGCCCCTTGGGGGGGGCTAGCGGGGGGGCCTACGAGCAGTACTTC.

The chain employs TRBV29-1 and TRBJ2-5; D is uncertain. The V end was cut by 5 bases, the J end by 2 bases, with 6 bases between. The CDR3 is 11 amino acids. From germline, CDR1 is SQVTM and CDR2 ANQGSEA. The DNA of the CDR3 is TGCAGCGTTAACCTTCAAGAGACCCAGTACTTC. Protein product: CSVNLQETQYF. Together with reference TRBV29-1 and TRBJ2-5, the CDR3 gives the full variable domain: SAVISQKPSRDICQRGTSLTIQCQVDSQVTMMFWYRQQPGQSLTLIATANQGSEATYESGFVIDKFPISRPNLTFSTLTVSNMSPEDSSIYLCSVNLQETQYFGPGTRLLVL.

The DNA of the CDR3 is TGTGCCAGCAGCGTAGGACTAGTTGAGGAGCAGTACTTC. This sequence encodes CASSVGLVEEQYF. V and J are TRBV9 and TRBJ2-7, with a possible D match to TRBD2 (6 bases). V dropped 0 bases and J dropped 7 bases, with 11 bases sitting between them. The V gene's germline CDR1 is SGDLS and CDR2 YYNGEE. CDR3 size: 13 residues.

The chain has TRBV30 and TRBJ1-2; unclear D gene. The CDR3 sequence is 12 residues long. V lost 8 bases, J lost 4 bases, and 14 bases lay in between. CDR1 GTSNPN and CDR2 SVGIG come from the germline V gene (reference sequence). DNA of the CDR3: TGTGCCGGCACCGGGAGGTTCTATGGCTACACCTTC. The encoded protein is CAGTGRFYGYTF.

The rearrangement joins TRBV28 to TRBJ1-2; no clear D gene. CDR1 MDHEN and CDR2 SYDVKM come from the germline V gene. The CDR3 is 12 amino acids. The germline V and J ends were trimmed by 2 bases and 5 bases, with 6 bases remaining between them. The CDR3 reads CASSLPPYGYTF. CDR3 sequence (DNA): TGTGCCAGCAGTTTACCCCCATATGGCTACACCTTC.

The table lists this clone with a few counts. The rearrangement joins TRBV18 to TRBJ2-3; 11 bases match TRBD1. The CDR3 has 14 amino acids. Germline CDR1 reads KGHSH; CDR2 reads LQKENI. Here the CDR3 DNA reads TGTTCAGGACGCGGACAGGGGGCGCGGGATACGCAGTATTTT. Protein sequence: CSGRGQGARDTQYF. The variable domain in full, completed from reference TRBV18 and TRBJ2-3, reads NAGVMQNPRHLVRRRGQEARLRCSPMKGHSHVYWYRQLPEEGLKFMVYLQKENIIDESGMPKERFSAEFPKEGPSILRIQQVVRGDSAAYFCSGRGQGARDTQYFGPGTRLTVL.

CDR3 residues: CAWRSGAGNEQFF. The DNA of the CDR3 is TGTGCCTGGAGGTCCGGGGCTGGAAATGAGCAGTTCTTC. The chain links TRBV30 to TRBJ2-1; D may correspond to TRBD1 or TRBD2 (5 bases each). V was cut by 3 bases and J by 7 bases, with 13 bases left in between. Germline-derived CDR1 and CDR2 are GTSNPN and SVGIG (reference sequence). This CDR3 spans 13 amino acids.

This clone has just a few counts. The chain joins TRBV6-5 to TRBJ1-4; D gene ambiguous. The CDR3 contains 15 residues. Trimming removed 0 bases from V and 3 bases from J, with 8 bases in between. Germline V CDR1 and CDR2: MNHEY, SVGAGI. CDR3 nucleotide sequence: TGTGCCAGCAGTTACTCGAGACGGGCTAATGAAAAACTGTTTTTT. The encoded protein is CASSYSRRANEKLFF.

V is TRBV5-1 and J is TRBJ2-2; D not certain. The V end was cut by 1 base, the J end by 2 bases, with 9 bases between. Germline V gene lookup returns CDR1 SGHRS and CDR2 YFSETQ. CDR3 length: 15 residues. The CDR3, as DNA: TGCGCCAGCAGCTTGTCGCCTCCTAACACCGGGGAGCTGTTTTTT. It translates to CASSLSPPNTGELFF.

V is TRBV9 and J is TRBJ1-3; D is uncertain. The germline V gene has CDR1 SGDLS and CDR2 YYNGEE. The CDR3 consists of 14 residues. V shed 0 bases and J shed 3 bases, with 7 bases lying between them. The CDR3 sequence: CASSVETLGNTIYF. In DNA, the CDR3 is TGTGCCAGCAGCGTAGAAACACTTGGAAACACCATATATTTT. Variable domain in full (rest from reference TRBV9 and TRBJ1-3): DSGVTQTPKHLITATGQRVTLRCSPRSGDLSVYWYQQSLDQGLQFLIQYYNGEERAKGNILERFSAQQFPDLHSELNLSSLELGDSALYFCASSVETLGNTIYFGEGSWLTVV.

The chain joins TRBV6-6 to TRBJ2-3, with a tentative D call TRBD1 (6 bases). The germline gives CDR1 MNHNY, CDR2 SVGAGI (reference sequence). Trimming removed 2 bases from V and 1 base from J, with 13 bases in between. CDR3 size: 16 residues. The CDR3 region is CASSYPTGSRTDTQYF. DNA of the CDR3: TGTGCCAGCAGTTACCCCACAGGGTCGCGCACAGATACGCAGTATTTT.

This clone came up a few times. This chain connects TRBV6-5 to TRBJ1-5; 9 positions agree with TRBD1. This CDR3 is built from 13 residues. The junction had 7 bases not matched to a gene; V was cut back by 10 bases and J by 6 bases. Germline assignment: CDR1 MNHEY and CDR2 SVGAGI. The CDR3 DNA sequence: TGTGCCACCAGGGGACAGGGCGGTCAGCCCCAGCATTTT. Amino acids: CATRGQGGQPQHF.

This chain links TRBV29-1 with TRBJ1-1, with TRBD1 matching 8 bases. Germline-derived CDR1 and CDR2 are SQVTM and ANQGSEA. V trimming: 7 bases; J trimming: 8 bases; junction bases outside the gene matches: 15. This CDR3 is built from 14 residues. CDR3 sequence (DNA): TGCAGCGGCGGGACAGGCGGGGGGTCGTGGGAAGCTTTCTTT. Residues: CSGGTGGGSWEAFF.

The chain links TRBV29-1 to TRBJ2-2; TRBD1 matches at 7 bases. Unmatched junction bases numbered 0, after V lost 4 bases and J lost 1 base. CDR1 is SQVTM, CDR2 ANQGSEA, per germline. CDR3 length: 13 amino acids. The CDR3 DNA reads as TGCAGCGTTGGGACAGGGAACACCGGGGAGCTGTTTTTT. This gives the protein CSVGTGNTGELFF.

This clone has a handful of counts. The rearrangement links TRBV2 to TRBJ2-5, with D unclear. This CDR3 contains 13 residues. The V gene's germline CDR1 is SNHLY and CDR2 FYNNEI. V lost 4 bases and J 3 bases, leaving 9 bases between the germline ends. The CDR3 bases are TGTGCCAGCAGTGCCGGCGGAGAAGAGACCCAGTACTTC. Protein sequence: CASSAGGEETQYF.

This chain links TRBV30 with TRBJ1-2; D not resolved. Trimming shortened V by 3 bases and J by 13 bases, and 18 bases separated the two germline ends. This CDR3 is 12 amino acids long. Germline assignment: CDR1 GTSNPN and CDR2 SVGIG (reference sequence). The CDR3 protein is CAWRPGRLLLTF. The CDR3 nucleotides read TGTGCCTGGAGACCGGGGAGACTTCTCCTCACCTTC.

This chain links TRBV27 with TRBJ1-1, with D hard to call. Germline CDR1 is MNHEY and CDR2 is SMNVEV (reference sequence). Trimming took 4 bases from V and 3 from J, leaving 15 bases between them. The CDR3 loop spans 15 amino acids. The CDR3: CASSSEGGHDTEAFF. The CDR3 DNA reads TGTGCCAGCAGTTCAGAAGGAGGGCATGACACTGAAGCTTTCTTT.

V and J are TRBV9 and TRBJ1-2; no clear D gene. Germline V gene sequence: CDR1 SGDLS, CDR2 YYNGEE. Trimming stripped 4 bases from V and 7 bases from J, with 8 bases between. This CDR3 is 11 amino acids long. The CDR3 DNA reads TGTGCCAGCAGCACCCCCGGTGGCTACACCTTC. Residues: CASSTPGGYTF.

In its sample, this clone was seen once. V gene TRBV29-1 combines with J gene TRBJ2-1; no firm D call. The CDR3 has 11 residues. V lost 4 bases, J lost 4 bases, and 5 bases lay in between. From germline, CDR1 is SQVTM and CDR2 ANQGSEA. CDR3 protein: CSVAVYNEQFF. Here the CDR3 DNA reads TGCAGCGTTGCCGTTTACAATGAGCAGTTCTTC.

V is TRBV28 and J is TRBJ1-5; the D is unclear. The CDR3 sequence is 14 residues long. V lost 6 bases, J lost 3 bases, and 12 bases lay in between. Germline CDR1 and CDR2: MDHEN and SYDVKM. CDR3 DNA sequence: TGTGCCAGCAGCGGGGAGACTTACAATCAGCCCCAGCATTTT. As protein: CASSGETYNQPQHF. Variable domain in full (rest from reference TRBV28 and TRBJ1-5): DVKVTQSSRYLVKRTGEKVFLECVQDMDHENMFWYRQDPGLGLRLIYFSYDVKMKEKGDIPEGYSVSREKKERFSLILESASTNQTSMYLCASSGETYNQPQHFGDGTRLSIL.

This chain links TRBV27 with TRBJ1-5; D is possibly TRBD1 (5 bases). This CDR3 contains 13 residues. Looked up from germline, CDR1 is MNHEY and CDR2 is SMNVEV (reference sequence). Trimming stripped 9 bases from V and 7 bases from J, with 16 bases between. DNA of the CDR3: TGTGCCAGTAGCGGGGCCCTAGGGCAGCCCCAGCATTTT. It translates to CASSGALGQPQHF.